These 22 T cell receptor beta chains were all obtained from the same sample, sequenced in a study of blood T cell repertoires in COVID-19. Libraries were prepared by immunoSEQ multiplex PCR; TCRdb keeps only in-frame clonotypes and omits some of them. The data contain 200,000 or so clones, 87% of them singletons. Sequencing was carried out using PBMCs or T cells enriched from blood (not recorded which). The receptors stem from a man aged 25-40 years who had recovered from COVID-19.

The V and J genes are TRBV6-5 and TRBJ1-4, with a tentative D call TRBD1 (6 bases). The length of the CDR3 is 14 residues. Germline CDR1 is MNHEY and CDR2 is SVGAGI. Deletions cut 10 bases from V and 7 bases from J, with 19 bases between. CDR3 in DNA: TGTGCCACGTCACCCGGGACACAAACTGAAAAACTGTTTTTT. As protein: CATSPGTQTEKLFF.

This chain links TRBV7-9 with TRBJ2-7; D perhaps matches TRBD2 (5 bases). The germline V gene has CDR1 SEHNR and CDR2 FQNEAQ (reference sequence). V was cut by 5 bases and J by 4 bases, with 12 bases left in between. The CDR3 loop spans 13 amino acids. CDR3 amino acids: CASSVGLQYEQYF. The CDR3 DNA is TGTGCCAGCAGCGTTGGACTGCAGTACGAGCAGTACTTC.

This rearrangement joins TRBV4-3 to TRBJ1-6, with D unclear. Per the germline V gene, CDR1 is LGHNA and CDR2 is YSLEER. CDR3 length: 17 residues. V gave up 0 bases and J gave up 0 bases, with 9 bases separating them. The CDR3 region is CASSQEVLSSYNSPLHF. Written as DNA, the CDR3 is TGCGCCAGCAGCCAAGAGGTCTTGAGCTCCTATAATTCACCCCTCCACTTT.

This clone has just one count. The rearrangement joins TRBV6-5 to TRBJ2-3; a possible D gene is TRBD2 (5 bases). The CDR3 spans 15 residues. Trimming pared 7 bases from V and 1 base from J, leaving 15 bases between. CDR1 is MNHEY, CDR2 SVGAGI, per germline. CDR3 in DNA: TGTGCCAGCATGTCCGGGTGGGGAGGCACAGATACGCAGTATTTT. It is translated as CASMSGWGGTDTQYF.

The chain carries TRBV7-6 and TRBJ1-3; D gene ambiguous. This CDR3 region has 14 residues. Looked up from germline, CDR1 is SGHVS and CDR2 is FNYEAQ. Trimming left V 5 bases short and J 1 base short, with 9 bases between. The CDR3 DNA reads TGTGCCAGCAGCCCAGACACTTCTGGAAACACCATATATTTT. It is translated as CASSPDTSGNTIYF. Full variable domain (remainder filled in from reference TRBV7-6 and TRBJ1-3): GAGVSQSPRYKVTKRGQDVALRCDPISGHVSLYWYRQALGQGPEFLTYFNYEAQQDKSGLPNDRFSAERPEGSISTLTIQRTEQRDSAMYRCASSPDTSGNTIYFGEGSWLTVV.

A few counts support this clone. The chain carries TRBV2 and TRBJ2-1; 7 nucleotides agree with TRBD1. V dropped 8 bases and J dropped 3; count of bases not matched to a gene: 7. Germline V gives CDR1 SNHLY, CDR2 FYNNEI. The CDR3 covers 14 residues. This CDR3 reads CASDRDSYYNEQFF. The CDR3 DNA reads as TGTGCCAGCGACCGGGACAGCTACTACAATGAGCAGTTCTTC.

The V call is TRBV2, the J call TRBJ1-2; 7 nucleotides line up with TRBD1. Germline CDR1 and CDR2: SNHLY and FYNNEI. V lost 9 bases and J lost 2; bases outside the gene matches: 15. The CDR3 contains 16 residues. The chain's CDR3 is CARRKPRDSENYGYTF. Here the CDR3 DNA reads TGTGCCAGAAGAAAACCCCGGGACAGTGAGAACTATGGCTACACCTTC. Looking up the rest from reference TRBV2 and TRBJ1-2 gives the full variable domain: EPEVTQTPSHQVTQMGQEVILRCVPISNHLYFYWYRQILGQKVEFLVSFYNNEISEKSEIFDDQFSVERPDGSNFTLKIRSTKLEDSAMYFCARRKPRDSENYGYTFGSGTRLTVV.

This chain links TRBV9 with TRBJ2-3, with D tentatively TRBD2 (6 bases). The CDR3 spans 15 residues. Germline loops: CDR1 SGDLS, CDR2 YYNGEE. V dropped 0 bases and J dropped 6 bases, with 14 bases sitting between them. The CDR3: CASSVGAGLVDTQYF. The CDR3 DNA sequence: TGTGCCAGCAGCGTAGGTGCGGGATTGGTGGATACGCAGTATTTT. Full variable domain (remainder filled in from reference TRBV9 and TRBJ2-3): DSGVTQTPKHLITATGQRVTLRCSPRSGDLSVYWYQQSLDQGLQFLIQYYNGEERAKGNILERFSAQQFPDLHSELNLSSLELGDSALYFCASSVGAGLVDTQYFGPGTRLTVL.

The table lists this clone with a count of one. The V call is TRBV6-5, the J call TRBJ2-1; TRBD1 aligns across 12 bases. CDR1 is MNHEY, CDR2 SVGAGI, per germline. Trimming took 2 bases from V and 6 from J; bases not matched to a gene: 5. The CDR3 has 16 residues. The CDR3 DNA sequence: TGTGCCAGCAGTTACCGGGGACAGGGGGCGGGCAATGAGCAGTTCTTC. Its translation: CASSYRGQGAGNEQFF.

The V and J genes are TRBV7-3 and TRBJ2-2; 8 positions match TRBD2. Germline-derived CDR1 and CDR2 are SGHTA and FQGTGA. CDR3 size: 18 residues. V was clipped by 2 bases and J by 1 base; unmatched bases: 9. The CDR3 region is CASSLRSLAGGNTGELFF. CDR3 nucleotides: TGTGCCAGCAGCTTACGGTCCCTTGCGGGGGGGAACACCGGGGAGCTGTTTTTT.

For this clone: Distinct nucleotide sequences in the sample also encode this CDR3. The chain uses TRBV10-3 and TRBJ2-7, with D perhaps TRBD1 (5 bases). Per the germline V gene, CDR1 is ENHRY and CDR2 is SYGVKD. V was pared by 0 bases and J by 3 bases, with 9 bases between. CDR3 length: 14 amino acids. The CDR3 is CAISESGQGYEQYF. The CDR3 DNA follows: TGTGCCATCAGTGAGTCGGGCCAGGGCTACGAGCAGTACTTC.

The rearrangement joins TRBV10-3 to TRBJ1-2; the match to TRBD1 covers 7 bases. The germline V gene encodes CDR1 ENHRY and CDR2 SYGVKD. V lost 3 bases, J lost 8 bases, and 15 bases stayed unmatched. The CDR3 is made up of 16 amino acids. The CDR3 region is CAISDPKPTGVGGYTF. CDR3 coding DNA: TGTGCCATCAGTGATCCTAAACCTACAGGGGTGGGAGGCTACACCTTC.

CDR3 protein: CASSLYYGYTF. CDR3 nucleotides: TGTGCCAGCTCTCTGTACTATGGCTACACCTTC. The J gene is TRBJ1-2, the V gene TRBV6-5, with D unresolved. Germline V lookup: CDR1 MNHEY, CDR2 SVGAGI. The ends were cut back, 8 bases at V and 3 bases at J, with 7 bases in the middle. This CDR3 spans 11 amino acids.

Notes on this clone: A read error may account for a junction end that differs from germline. The chain recombines TRBV6-5 with TRBJ2-7; D unresolved. Germline V CDR1 and CDR2: MNHEY, SVGAGI. The CDR3 spans 11 residues. The chain's CDR3 is CASTYGQTQYF. The CDR3 nucleotides are TGTGCCAGCACTTACGGGCAGACGCAGTACTTC.

V and J are TRBV28 and TRBJ1-5, with D unresolved. Germline V gene data show CDR1 as MDHEN and CDR2 as SYDVKM. CDR3 length equals 12 residues. V gave up 7 bases and J gave up 5 bases, with 9 bases separating them. As DNA, the CDR3 is TGTGCCAGCAAGAGGGATGATCAGCCCCAGCATTTT. This translates into CASKRDDQPQHF.

This clone showed up just once. This chain connects TRBV30 to TRBJ1-4; D is unresolved. Germline values: CDR1 GTSNPN, CDR2 SVGIG (reference sequence). The CDR3 runs 16 residues. With 2 bases removed from V and 0 bases from J, the gap between germline ends came to 13 bases. CDR3 coding DNA: TGTGCCTGGAGTCTGACGGAGGGAGCAACTAATGAAAAACTGTTTTTT. It yields the protein CAWSLTEGATNEKLFF.

The J gene is TRBJ1-4, the V gene TRBV2, with D unclear. Germline loops: CDR1 SNHLY, CDR2 FYNNEI. Trimming cost V 6 bases and J 8 bases, with 13 bases left between them. CDR3 length equals 13 residues. CDR3 sequence reads: CASRGSLGEKLFF. The CDR3, as DNA: TGTGCCAGCAGAGGTTCCCTAGGAGAAAAACTGTTTTTT.

The chain recombines TRBV27 with TRBJ2-3; no clear D gene. The CDR3 loop spans 14 amino acids. CDR1 and CDR2 (germline): MNHEY, SMNVEV (reference sequence). The ends were cut back, 2 bases at V and 5 bases at J, with 11 bases in the middle. In DNA, the CDR3 is TGTGCCAGCAGTTTAGGTTCGGCTAGAGATACGCAGTATTTT. This encodes CASSLGSARDTQYF.

This clone was observed a handful of times. The V call is TRBV15, the J call TRBJ2-3; D perhaps matches TRBD1 (5 bases). The CDR3 is made up of 15 amino acids. CDR1 is LNHNV and CDR2 is YYDKDF in the germline V gene (reference sequence). Deletions cut 0 bases from V and 2 bases from J, with 9 bases between. The CDR3 nucleotides are TGTGCCACCAGCAGAGATGGGGCCCCCACAGATACGCAGTATTTT. Residues: CATSRDGAPTDTQYF.

Only a few counts were recorded for this clone. This chain joins TRBV30 and TRBJ2-7, with D possibly TRBD2 on 5 matching bases. The CDR3 has 14 residues. Germline V lookup: CDR1 GTSNPN, CDR2 SVGIG (reference sequence). V lost 8 bases and J 9 bases, leaving 26 bases between the germline ends. The CDR3 nucleotides read TGTGCCGGCAAGGGTCGTATGACTACGATCGGGCAGTACTTC. Protein: CAGKGRMTTIGQYF.

The chain employs TRBV7-8 and TRBJ1-1; no reliable D call. The CDR3 loop spans 19 amino acids. V was clipped by 2 bases and J by 0 bases, with 22 bases between them. Germline CDR1 reads SGHVS; CDR2 reads FQNEAQ. The CDR3 is CASSLISPEAIRMNTEAFF. CDR3 nucleotides: TGTGCCAGCAGCTTAATATCTCCTGAAGCGATCCGGATGAACACTGAAGCTTTCTTT.

The rearrangement uses TRBV6-6 and TRBJ1-2; D is ambiguous. The V end was cut by 5 bases, the J end by 2 bases, with 6 bases between. Looked up from germline, CDR1 is MNHNY and CDR2 is SVGAGI (reference sequence). This CDR3 is built from 12 residues. In DNA, the CDR3 is TGTGCCAGCAGTCCCTCCAACTATGGCTACACCTTC. Encoded protein: CASSPSNYGYTF.